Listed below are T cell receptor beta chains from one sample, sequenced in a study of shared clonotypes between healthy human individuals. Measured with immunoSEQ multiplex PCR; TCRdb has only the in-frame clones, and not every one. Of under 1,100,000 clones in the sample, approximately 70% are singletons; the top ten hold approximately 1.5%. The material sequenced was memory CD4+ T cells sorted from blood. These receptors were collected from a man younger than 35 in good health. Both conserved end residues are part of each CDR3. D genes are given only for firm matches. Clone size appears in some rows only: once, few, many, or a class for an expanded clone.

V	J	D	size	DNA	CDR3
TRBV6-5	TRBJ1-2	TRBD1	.	TGTGCCAGCAGTTACCGGACAGGGGGTTATGGCTACACCTTC	CASSYRTGGYGYTF
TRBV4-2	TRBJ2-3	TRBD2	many	TGTGCCAGCAGCCCAACTAGCGGGGGGGACACAGATACGCAGTATTTT	CASSPTSGGDTDTQYF
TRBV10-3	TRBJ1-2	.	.	TGTGCCATCAGTGATGATTATACGGGGTCCTACTATGGCTACACCTTC	CAISDDYTGSYYGYTF
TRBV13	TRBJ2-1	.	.	TGTGCCAGCAGCAACCCGGGACATGGACCCTACAATGAGCAGTTCTTC	CASSNPGHGPYNEQFF
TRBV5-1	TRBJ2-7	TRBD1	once	TGCGCCAGCAGCTTAGTGACAGGGACCTACGAGCAGTACTTC	CASSLVTGTYEQYF
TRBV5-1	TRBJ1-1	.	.	TGCGCCAGCAGCCCGGAGGGGGGAATGAACACTGAAGCTTTCTTT	CASSPEGGMNTEAFF
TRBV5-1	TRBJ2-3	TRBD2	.	TGCGCCAGCAGCTTTCGGAGCGGGGGAGATACGCAGTATTTT	CASSFRSGGDTQYF
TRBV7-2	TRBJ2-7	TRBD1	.	TGTGCCAGCAGCTCAGGGACAGGGTTGACCGAGCAGTACTTC	CASSSGTGLTEQYF
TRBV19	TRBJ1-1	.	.	TGTGCCAGTAGTGCAGGTGAAATGAACACTGAAGCTTTCTTT	CASSAGEMNTEAFF
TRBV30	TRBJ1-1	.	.	TGTGCCTGGAGTGTAATGGTGAACACTGAAGCTTTCTTT	CAWSVMVNTEAFF
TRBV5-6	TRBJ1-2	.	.	TGTGCCAGCAGCTTTCTTATCGGAGGCTACACCTTC	CASSFLIGGYTF
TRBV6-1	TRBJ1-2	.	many	TGTGCCAGCGCTGACCCGGAGAGAGGACATGGCTACACCTTC	CASADPERGHGYTF
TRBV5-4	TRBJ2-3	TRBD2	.	TGTGCCAGCAGCTTGGGGCTAGCGGGAGATACGCAGTATTTT	CASSLGLAGDTQYF
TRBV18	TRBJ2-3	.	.	TGTGCCAGCTGTCCGGGACTCTCCACAGATACGCAGTATTTT	CASCPGLSTDTQYF
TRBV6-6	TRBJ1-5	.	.	TGTGCCAGCAGCTTTCAGGGCGGCGGCAATCAGCCCCAGCATTTT	CASSFQGGGNQPQHF
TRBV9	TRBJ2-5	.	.	TGTGCCAGCAGCCCCGGGGGAGCCGAGACAGGACCTCTAGAAGAGACCCAGTACTTC	CASSPGGAETGPLEETQYF
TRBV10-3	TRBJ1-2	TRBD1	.	TGTGCCATCAGTGAGGGGACAGGGACGGGCTATGGCTACACCTTC	CAISEGTGTGYGYTF
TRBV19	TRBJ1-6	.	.	TGTGCCAGTAGGTTGAGCGCTTGGGATTCACCCCTCCACTTT	CASRLSAWDSPLHF